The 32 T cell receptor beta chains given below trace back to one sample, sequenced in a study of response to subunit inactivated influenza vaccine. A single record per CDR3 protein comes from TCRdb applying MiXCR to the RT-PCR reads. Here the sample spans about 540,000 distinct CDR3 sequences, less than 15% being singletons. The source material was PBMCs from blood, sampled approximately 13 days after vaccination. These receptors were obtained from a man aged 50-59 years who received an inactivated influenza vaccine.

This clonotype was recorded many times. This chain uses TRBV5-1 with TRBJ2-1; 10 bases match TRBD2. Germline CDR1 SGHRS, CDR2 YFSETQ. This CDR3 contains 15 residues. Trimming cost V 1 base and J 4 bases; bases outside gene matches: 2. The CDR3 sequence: CASSLRTSGYNEQFF. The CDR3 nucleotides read TGCGCCAGCAGCTTGCGGACTAGCGGATACAATGAGCAGTTCTTC.

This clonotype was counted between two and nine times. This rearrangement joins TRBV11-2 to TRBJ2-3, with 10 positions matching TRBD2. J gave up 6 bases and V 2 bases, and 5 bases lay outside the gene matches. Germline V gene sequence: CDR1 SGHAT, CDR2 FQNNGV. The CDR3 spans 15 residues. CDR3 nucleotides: TGTGCCAGCAGCTTAACAGCGGGAGGGCTGGATACGCAGTATTTT. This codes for CASSLTAGGLDTQYF. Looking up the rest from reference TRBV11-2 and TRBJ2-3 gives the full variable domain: EAGVAQSPRYKIIEKRQSVAFWCNPISGHATLYWYQQILGQGPKLLIQFQNNGVVDDSQLPKDRFSAERLKGVDSTLKIQPAKLEDSAVYLCASSLTAGGLDTQYFGPGTRLTVL.

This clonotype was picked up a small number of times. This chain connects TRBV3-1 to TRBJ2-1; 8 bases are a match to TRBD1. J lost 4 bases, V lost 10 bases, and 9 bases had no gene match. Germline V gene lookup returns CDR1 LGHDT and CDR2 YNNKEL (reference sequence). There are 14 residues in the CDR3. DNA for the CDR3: TGTGCCACAGGGGGCAGGGGGCTTTACAATGAGCAGTTCTTC. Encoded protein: CATGGRGLYNEQFF.

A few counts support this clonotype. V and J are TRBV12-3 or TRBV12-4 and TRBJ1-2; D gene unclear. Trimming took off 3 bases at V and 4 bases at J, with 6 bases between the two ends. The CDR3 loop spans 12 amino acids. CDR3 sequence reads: CASSLDLYGYTF. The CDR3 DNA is TGTGCCAGCAGTTTGGATCTCTATGGCTACACCTTC.

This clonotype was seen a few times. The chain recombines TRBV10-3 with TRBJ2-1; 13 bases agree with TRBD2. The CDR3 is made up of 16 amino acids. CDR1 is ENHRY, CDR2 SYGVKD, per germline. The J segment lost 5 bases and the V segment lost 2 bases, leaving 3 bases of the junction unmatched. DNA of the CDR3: TGTGCCATCAGTGAGAGACTAGCGGGGGGCCACAATGAGCAGTTCTTC. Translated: CAISERLAGGHNEQFF.

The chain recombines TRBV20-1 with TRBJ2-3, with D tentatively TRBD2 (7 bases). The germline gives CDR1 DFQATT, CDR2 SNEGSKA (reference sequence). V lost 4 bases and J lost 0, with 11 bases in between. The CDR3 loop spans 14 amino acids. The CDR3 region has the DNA TGCAGTGCTACTCGGGGGGCTAGCACAGATACGCAGTATTTT. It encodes CSATRGASTDTQYF.

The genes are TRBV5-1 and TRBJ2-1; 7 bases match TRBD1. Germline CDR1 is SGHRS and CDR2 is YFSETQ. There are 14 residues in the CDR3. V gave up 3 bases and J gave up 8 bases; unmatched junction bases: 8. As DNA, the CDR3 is TGCGCCAGCAGCTCGGGACAGACGGTAGATGAGCAGTTCTTC. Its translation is CASSSGQTVDEQFF.

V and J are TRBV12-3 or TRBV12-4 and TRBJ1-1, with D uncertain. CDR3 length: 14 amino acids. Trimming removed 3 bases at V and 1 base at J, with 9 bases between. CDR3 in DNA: TGTGCCAGCAGTTTTCTGGGAGAGAACACTGAAGCTTTCTTT. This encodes CASSFLGENTEAFF.

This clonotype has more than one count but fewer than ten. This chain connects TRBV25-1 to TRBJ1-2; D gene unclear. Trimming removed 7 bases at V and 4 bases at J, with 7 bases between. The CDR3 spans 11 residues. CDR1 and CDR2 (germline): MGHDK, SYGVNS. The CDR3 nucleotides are TGTGCCAGCAACAGTGGCTATGGCTACACCTTC. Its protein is CASNSGYGYTF.

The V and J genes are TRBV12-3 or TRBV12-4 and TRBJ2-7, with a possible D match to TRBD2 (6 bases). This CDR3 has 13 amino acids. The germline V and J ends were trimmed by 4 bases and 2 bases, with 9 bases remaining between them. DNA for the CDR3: TGTGCCAGCAGTTCAGGACTACCCTACGAGCAGTACTTC. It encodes CASSSGLPYEQYF.

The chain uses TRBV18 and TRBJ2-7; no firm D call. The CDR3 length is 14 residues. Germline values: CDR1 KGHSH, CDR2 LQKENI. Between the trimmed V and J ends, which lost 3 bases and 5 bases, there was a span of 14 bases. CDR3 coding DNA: TGTGCCAGCTCACCTCGGTCCCCCAAGGACGAGCAGTACTTC. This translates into CASSPRSPKDEQYF.

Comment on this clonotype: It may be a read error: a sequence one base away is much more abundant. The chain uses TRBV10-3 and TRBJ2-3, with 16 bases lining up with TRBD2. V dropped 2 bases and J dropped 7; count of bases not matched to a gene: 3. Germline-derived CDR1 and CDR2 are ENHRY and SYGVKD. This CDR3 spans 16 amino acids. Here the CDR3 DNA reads TGTGCCATCAGTGAGGCGGGACTAGCGGGGGGGTATACGCAGTATTTT. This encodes CAISEAGLAGGYTQYF.

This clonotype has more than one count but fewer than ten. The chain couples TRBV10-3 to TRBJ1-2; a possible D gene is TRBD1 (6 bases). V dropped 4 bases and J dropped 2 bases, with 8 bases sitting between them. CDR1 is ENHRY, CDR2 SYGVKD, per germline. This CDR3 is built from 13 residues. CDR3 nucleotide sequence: TGTGCCATCAGTGGGACAGACAACTATGGCTACACCTTC. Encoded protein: CAISGTDNYGYTF.

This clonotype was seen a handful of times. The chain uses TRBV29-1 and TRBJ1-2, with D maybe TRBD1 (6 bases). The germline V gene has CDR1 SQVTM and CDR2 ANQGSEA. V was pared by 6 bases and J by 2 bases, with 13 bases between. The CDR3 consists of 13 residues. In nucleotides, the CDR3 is TGCAGCGTCATAGAACAGGGAAACTATGGCTACACCTTC. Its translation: CSVIEQGNYGYTF. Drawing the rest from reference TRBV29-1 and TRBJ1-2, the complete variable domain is SAVISQKPSRDICQRGTSLTIQCQVDSQVTMMFWYRQQPGQSLTLIATANQGSEATYESGFVIDKFPISRPNLTFSTLTVSNMSPEDSSIYLCSVIEQGNYGYTFGSGTRLTVV.

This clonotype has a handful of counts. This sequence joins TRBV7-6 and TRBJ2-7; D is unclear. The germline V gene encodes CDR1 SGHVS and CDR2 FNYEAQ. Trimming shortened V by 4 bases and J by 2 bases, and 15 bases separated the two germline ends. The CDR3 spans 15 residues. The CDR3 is CASSSLLDFPYEQYF. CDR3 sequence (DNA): TGTGCCAGCAGCTCCCTTTTAGATTTTCCCTACGAGCAGTACTTC. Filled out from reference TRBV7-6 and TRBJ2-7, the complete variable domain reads GAGVSQSPRYKVTKRGQDVALRCDPISGHVSLYWYRQALGQGPEFLTYFNYEAQQDKSGLPNDRFSAERPEGSISTLTIQRTEQRDSAMYRCASSSLLDFPYEQYFGPGTRLTVT.

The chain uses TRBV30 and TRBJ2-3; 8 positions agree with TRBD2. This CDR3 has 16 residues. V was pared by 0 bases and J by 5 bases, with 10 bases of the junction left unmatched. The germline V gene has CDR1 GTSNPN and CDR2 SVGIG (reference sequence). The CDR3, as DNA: TGTGCCTGGAGTGTATTCGCTAGCGGGTTCAGAGATACGCAGTATTTT. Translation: CAWSVFASGFRDTQYF. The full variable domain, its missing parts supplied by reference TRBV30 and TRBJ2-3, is SQTIHQWPATLVQPVGSPLSLECTVEGTSNPNLYWYRQAAGRGLQLLFYSVGIGQISSEVPQNLSASRPQDRQFILSSKKLLLSDSGFYLCAWSVFASGFRDTQYFGPGTRLTVL.

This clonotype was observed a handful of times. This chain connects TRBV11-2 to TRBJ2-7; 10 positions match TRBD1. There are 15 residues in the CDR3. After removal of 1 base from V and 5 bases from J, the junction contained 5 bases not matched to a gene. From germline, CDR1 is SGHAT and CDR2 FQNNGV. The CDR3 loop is CASSLGRTGGHEQYF. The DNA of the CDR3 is TGTGCCAGCAGCTTAGGCCGGACAGGGGGACACGAGCAGTACTTC.

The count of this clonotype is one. In nucleotides, the CDR3 is TGTGCCAGCTCACCACCGGCAGGGGAATACACCGGGGAGCTGTTTTTT. This codes for CASSPPAGEYTGELFF. V and J are TRBV18 and TRBJ2-2; the D gene is possibly TRBD1 (6 bases). The length of the CDR3 is 16 residues. The germline V gene has CDR1 KGHSH and CDR2 LQKENI. The V end lost 0 bases, the J end lost 3 bases, and 11 bases lay between the germline ends.

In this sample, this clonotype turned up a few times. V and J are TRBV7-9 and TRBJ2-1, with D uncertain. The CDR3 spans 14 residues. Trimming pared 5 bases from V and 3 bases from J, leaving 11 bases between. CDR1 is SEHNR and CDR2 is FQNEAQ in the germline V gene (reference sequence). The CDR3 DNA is TGTGCCAGCAGCACGGGCCACCTCTACAATGAGCAGTTCTTC. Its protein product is CASSTGHLYNEQFF.

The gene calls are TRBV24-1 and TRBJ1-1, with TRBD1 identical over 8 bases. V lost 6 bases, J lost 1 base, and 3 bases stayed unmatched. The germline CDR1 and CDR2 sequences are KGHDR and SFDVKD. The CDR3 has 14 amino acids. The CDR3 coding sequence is TGTGCCACCAGTAAGACAGGGGAGAACACTGAAGCTTTCTTT. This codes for CATSKTGENTEAFF.

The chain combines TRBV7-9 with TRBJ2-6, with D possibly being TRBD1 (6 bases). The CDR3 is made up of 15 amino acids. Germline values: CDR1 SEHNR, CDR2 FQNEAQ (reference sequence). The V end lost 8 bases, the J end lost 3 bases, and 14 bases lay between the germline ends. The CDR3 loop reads CASLRGFGGANVLTF. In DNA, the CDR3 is TGTGCCAGCCTTAGGGGGTTTGGTGGGGCCAACGTCCTGACTTTC.

This CDR3 reads CASSLILGQGRDTQYF. In DNA form, the CDR3 reads TGTGCCAGCAGTTTAATTTTGGGACAGGGTCGAGATACGCAGTATTTT. The rearrangement links TRBV27 to TRBJ2-3; 9 nucleotides align to TRBD1. The CDR3 extends over 16 amino acids. The germline V gene encodes CDR1 MNHEY and CDR2 SMNVEV (reference sequence). J gave up 5 bases and V 2 bases, and 8 bases lay outside the gene matches.

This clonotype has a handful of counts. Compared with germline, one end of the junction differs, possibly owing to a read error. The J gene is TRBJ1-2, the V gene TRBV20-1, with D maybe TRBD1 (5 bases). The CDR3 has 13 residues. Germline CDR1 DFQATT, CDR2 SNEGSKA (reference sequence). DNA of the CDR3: TGCAGTGCAAGAGCCGGGACCTCCTATGGCTACACCTTC. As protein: CSARAGTSYGYTF.

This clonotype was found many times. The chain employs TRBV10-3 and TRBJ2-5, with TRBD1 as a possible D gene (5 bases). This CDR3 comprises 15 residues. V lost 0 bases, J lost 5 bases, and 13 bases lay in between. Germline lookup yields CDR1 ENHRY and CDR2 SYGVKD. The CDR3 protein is CAISESGAGEETQYF. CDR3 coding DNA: TGTGCCATCAGTGAGTCTGGGGCCGGAGAGGAGACCCAGTACTTC.

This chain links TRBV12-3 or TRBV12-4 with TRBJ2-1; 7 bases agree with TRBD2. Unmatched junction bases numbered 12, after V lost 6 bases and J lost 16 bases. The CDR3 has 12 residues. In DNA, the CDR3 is TGTGCCAGCAGAACCCTAGCGGCCTCACCATTCTTC. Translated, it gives CASRTLAASPFF.

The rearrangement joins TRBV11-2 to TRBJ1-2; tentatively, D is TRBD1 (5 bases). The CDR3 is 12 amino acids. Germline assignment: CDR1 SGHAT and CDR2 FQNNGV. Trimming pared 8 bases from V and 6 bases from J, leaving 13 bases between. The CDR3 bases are TGTGCCAGCTCCGGGGCCTGGGATGGCTACACCTTC. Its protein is CASSGAWDGYTF.

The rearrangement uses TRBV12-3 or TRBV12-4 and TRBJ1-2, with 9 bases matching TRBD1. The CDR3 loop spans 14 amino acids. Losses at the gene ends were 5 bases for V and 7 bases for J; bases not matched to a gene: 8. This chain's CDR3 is CASSPRQGGGGYTF. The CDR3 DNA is TGTGCCAGCAGTCCCCGACAGGGGGGGGGTGGCTACACCTTC.

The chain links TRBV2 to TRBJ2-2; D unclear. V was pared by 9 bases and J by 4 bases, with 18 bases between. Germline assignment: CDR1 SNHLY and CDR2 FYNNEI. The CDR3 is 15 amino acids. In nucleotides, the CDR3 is TGTGCCAGTACGTCTTCTTTCACTGTCACCGGGGAGCTGTTTTTT. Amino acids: CASTSSFTVTGELFF.

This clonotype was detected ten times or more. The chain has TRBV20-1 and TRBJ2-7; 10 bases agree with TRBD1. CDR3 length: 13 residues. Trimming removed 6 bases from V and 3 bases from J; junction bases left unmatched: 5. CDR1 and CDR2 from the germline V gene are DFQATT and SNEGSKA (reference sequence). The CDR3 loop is CSAHGTGVYEQYF. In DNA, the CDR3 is TGCAGTGCGCACGGGACAGGGGTCTACGAGCAGTACTTC.

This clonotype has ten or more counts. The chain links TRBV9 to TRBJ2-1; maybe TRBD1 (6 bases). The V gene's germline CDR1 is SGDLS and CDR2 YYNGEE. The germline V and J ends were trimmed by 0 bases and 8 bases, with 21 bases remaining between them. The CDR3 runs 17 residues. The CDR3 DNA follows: TGTGCCAGCAGCGTAGACAATCCCCGCCTGCAGGGGCATGAGCAGTTCTTC. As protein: CASSVDNPRLQGHEQFF.

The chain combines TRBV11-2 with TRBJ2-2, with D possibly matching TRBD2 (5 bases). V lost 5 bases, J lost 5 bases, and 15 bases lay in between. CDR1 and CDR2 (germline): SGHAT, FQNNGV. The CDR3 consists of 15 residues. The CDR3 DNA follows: TGTGCCAGCAGCGTATTAGGGCGGGTAACCGGGGAGCTGTTTTTT. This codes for CASSVLGRVTGELFF.

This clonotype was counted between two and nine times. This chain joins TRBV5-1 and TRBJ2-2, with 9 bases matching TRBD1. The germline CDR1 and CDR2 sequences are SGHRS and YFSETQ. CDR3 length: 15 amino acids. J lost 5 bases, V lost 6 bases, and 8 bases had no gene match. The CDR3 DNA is TGCGCCAGCAACTTACAGGGGGCGCGGACCGGGGAGCTGTTTTTT. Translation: CASNLQGARTGELFF.